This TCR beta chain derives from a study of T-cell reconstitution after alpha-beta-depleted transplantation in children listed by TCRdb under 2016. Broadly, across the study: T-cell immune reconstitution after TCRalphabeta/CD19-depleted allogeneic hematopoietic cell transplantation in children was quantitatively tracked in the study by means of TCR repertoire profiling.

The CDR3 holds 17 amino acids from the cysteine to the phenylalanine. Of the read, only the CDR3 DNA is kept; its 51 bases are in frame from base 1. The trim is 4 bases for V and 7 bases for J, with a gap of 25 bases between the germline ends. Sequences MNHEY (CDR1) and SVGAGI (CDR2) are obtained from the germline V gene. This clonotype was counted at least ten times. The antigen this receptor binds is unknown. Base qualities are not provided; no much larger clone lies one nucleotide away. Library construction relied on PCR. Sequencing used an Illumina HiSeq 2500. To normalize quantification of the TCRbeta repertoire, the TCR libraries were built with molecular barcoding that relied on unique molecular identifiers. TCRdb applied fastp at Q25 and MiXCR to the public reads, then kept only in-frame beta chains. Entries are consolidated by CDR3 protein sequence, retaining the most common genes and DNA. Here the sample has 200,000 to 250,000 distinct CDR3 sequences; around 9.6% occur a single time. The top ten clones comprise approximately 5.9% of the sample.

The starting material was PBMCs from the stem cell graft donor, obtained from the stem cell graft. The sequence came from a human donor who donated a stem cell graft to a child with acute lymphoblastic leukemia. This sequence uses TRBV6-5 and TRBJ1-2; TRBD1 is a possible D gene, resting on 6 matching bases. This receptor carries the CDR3 CASSLRSLGHRRAGYTF. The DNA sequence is TGTGCCAGCAGTTTACGATCGTTGGGACACCGCCGGGCTGGCTACACCTTC.